This entry lists 30 T cell receptor beta chains sequenced from one sample in a study of cytomegalovirus exposure and HLA in healthy donors. The PCR employed 60 Vbeta primers together with 13 Jbeta primers. The data were produced by immunoSEQ multiplex PCR, yet TCRdb's version contains in-frame clones alone and is incomplete. The table shows about 200,000 clones, with 65% to 90% occurring only once. Sequenced: PBMCs. The receptors stem from a girl aged 5 to 17 in good health and CMV-seronegative.

The rearrangement uses TRBV7-2 and TRBJ2-3; D may be TRBD2 (5 bases). Germline V lookup: CDR1 SGHTA, CDR2 FQGNSA. The length of the CDR3 is 15 residues. V lost 1 base, J lost 6 bases, and 14 bases lay in between. The CDR3 protein is CASSLVSGLSDTQYF. The CDR3 coding sequence is TGTGCCAGCAGCTTAGTATCGGGGTTGTCGGATACGCAGTATTTT.

V is TRBV19 and J is TRBJ2-2; D not resolved. V shed 5 bases and J shed 6 bases, with 10 bases lying between them. CDR1 is LNHDA and CDR2 is SQIVND in the germline V gene (reference sequence). CDR3 length: 13 residues. CDR3 sequence (DNA): TGTGCCAGTAGTCCTCAGGTGGCCGGGGAGCTGTTTTTT. Protein: CASSPQVAGELFF.

The V call is TRBV7-8, the J call TRBJ1-6, with D hard to call. With 7 bases removed from V and 6 bases from J, the gap between germline ends came to 16 bases. The CDR3 totals 15 residues. The germline V gene encodes CDR1 SGHVS and CDR2 FQNEAQ. CDR3: CASTQTGSANSPLHF. The CDR3 DNA follows: TGTGCCAGCACCCAGACGGGGTCGGCTAATTCACCCCTCCACTTT.

This chain links TRBV6-6 with TRBJ1-5; no reliable D call. Trimming removed 5 bases at V and 2 bases at J, with 13 bases between. The CDR3 contains 15 residues. CDR1 and CDR2 (germline): MNHNY, SVGAGI (reference sequence). The CDR3 sequence: CASSTRGVRNQPQHF. CDR3 bases: TGTGCCAGCAGTACGCGGGGTGTCCGCAATCAGCCCCAGCATTTT.

J is TRBJ2-5 and V is TRBV9; TRBD1 matches at 10 bases. This CDR3 has 16 amino acids. V lost 4 bases, J lost 2 bases, and 8 bases stayed unmatched. Germline CDR1 reads SGDLS; CDR2 reads YYNGEE. The DNA for the CDR3 is TGTGCCAGCAGCTCCCCCGGGACAGGGGTGCAAGAGACCCAGTACTTC. It is translated as CASSSPGTGVQETQYF.

The rearrangement links TRBV2 to TRBJ1-2; 7 bases line up with TRBD1. CDR1 SNHLY and CDR2 FYNNEI come from the germline V gene. This CDR3 has 15 residues. V gave up 2 bases and J gave up 2 bases; unmatched junction bases: 5. CDR3 coding DNA: TGTGCCAGCAGTGAAAGGGGGCAGGGGAACTATGGCTACACCTTC. Translation: CASSERGQGNYGYTF. The full variable domain, rest sourced from reference TRBV2 and TRBJ1-2, is EPEVTQTPSHQVTQMGQEVILRCVPISNHLYFYWYRQILGQKVEFLVSFYNNEISEKSEIFDDQFSVERPDGSNFTLKIRSTKLEDSAMYFCASSERGQGNYGYTFGSGTRLTVV.

The genes are TRBV2 and TRBJ2-5, with 7 bases matching TRBD2. The CDR3 runs 11 residues. Germline CDR1 SNHLY, CDR2 FYNNEI. V lost 6 bases and J lost 14; bases outside the gene matches: 9. The CDR3 DNA reads TGTGCCAGCAGAAAACTAGCGAGGGCCTACTTC. Encoded protein: CASRKLARAYF.

The V and J genes are TRBV2 and TRBJ1-4; D gene uncertain. From germline, CDR1 is SNHLY and CDR2 FYNNEI. The CDR3 is made up of 12 amino acids. V was pared by 8 bases and J by 8 bases, with 12 bases between. CDR3 loop: CASVWTGEKLFF. The DNA of the CDR3 is TGTGCCAGCGTATGGACGGGAGAAAAACTGTTTTTT.

The V gene is TRBV5-5, the J gene TRBJ2-7, with TRBD1 identical over 10 bases. Germline V gene data show CDR1 as SGHKS and CDR2 as YYEKEE (reference sequence). Germline trimming cut 3 bases from V and 3 bases from J; bases unmatched to any gene: 3. The CDR3 totals 14 residues. CDR3 sequence reads: CASSSGQGGYEQYF. CDR3 nucleotide sequence: TGTGCCAGCAGCTCCGGACAGGGGGGCTACGAGCAGTACTTC.

The J gene is TRBJ2-1, the V gene TRBV28; TRBD2 agrees at 8 bases. This CDR3 spans 14 amino acids. Trimming removed 5 bases from V and 4 bases from J; junction bases left unmatched: 4. Germline CDR1 and CDR2: MDHEN and SYDVKM. CDR3 residues: CASSHPGGYNEQFF. The DNA for the CDR3 is TGTGCCAGCAGTCACCCGGGGGGGTACAATGAGCAGTTCTTC.

This chain joins TRBV15 and TRBJ2-7, with D perhaps TRBD2 (6 bases). The V gene's germline CDR1 is LNHNV and CDR2 YYDKDF (reference sequence). This CDR3 spans 15 amino acids. V was shortened by 0 bases and J by 2 bases, with 11 bases between the two germline ends. CDR3 loop: CATSRDLRLAYEQYF. The DNA of the CDR3 is TGTGCCACCAGCAGAGATCTCCGACTAGCCTACGAGCAGTACTTC.

The J gene is TRBJ1-1, the V gene TRBV6-1, with 7 bases that match TRBD1. CDR3 length equals 14 residues. Germline values: CDR1 MNHNS, CDR2 SASEGT. V trimming: 7 bases; J trimming: 4 bases; junction bases outside the gene matches: 9. CDR3 loop: CASTAGGWGTEAFF. In DNA, the CDR3 is TGTGCCAGCACTGCAGGGGGTTGGGGCACTGAAGCTTTCTTT.

In its sample, this clone was seen a few times. The chain recombines TRBV6-1 with TRBJ1-1; D ambiguous. Between the trimmed V and J ends, which lost 2 bases and 1 base, there was a span of 5 bases. The CDR3 runs to 13 residues. CDR1 and CDR2 from the germline V gene are MNHNS and SASEGT. The CDR3 coding sequence is TGTGCCAGCAGTGAATTCAGGAACACTGAAGCTTTCTTT. Its protein product is CASSEFRNTEAFF.

V is TRBV7-8 and J is TRBJ2-7; the match to TRBD2 covers 9 bases. Germline V CDR1 and CDR2: SGHVS, FQNEAQ. The CDR3 contains 15 residues. Unmatched junction bases numbered 8, after V lost 5 bases and J lost 3 bases. The CDR3 nucleotides read TGTGCCAGCAGCAGAAGACTAGCGGCCTACTACGAGCAGTACTTC. It encodes CASSRRLAAYYEQYF.

The chain is built from TRBV9 and TRBJ2-3; 7 bases are a match to TRBD1. V trimming: 3 bases; J trimming: 5 bases; junction bases outside the gene matches: 9. The CDR3 loop spans 15 amino acids. Germline-derived CDR1 and CDR2 are SGDLS and YYNGEE. CDR3 coding DNA: TGTGCCAGCAGCGAGTCGGGACAGCGCAAAGATACGCAGTATTTT. Its translation is CASSESGQRKDTQYF.

The chain is built from TRBV5-1 and TRBJ1-6; no clear D gene. The germline V gene encodes CDR1 SGHRS and CDR2 YFSETQ. CDR3 size: 14 residues. Trimming stripped 4 bases from V and 2 bases from J, with 7 bases between. CDR3 loop: CASSDGTYNSPLHF. The CDR3 DNA follows: TGCGCCAGCAGCGACGGGACCTATAATTCACCCCTCCACTTT.

The chain is built from TRBV2 and TRBJ2-1; 10 bases line up with TRBD2. Germline assignment: CDR1 SNHLY and CDR2 FYNNEI. V lost 2 bases to trimming and J lost 6 bases; unmatched junction nucleotides: 13. The length of the CDR3 is 18 residues. CDR3 DNA sequence: TGTGCCAGCAGTGAACCCGCCCCACGACTAGCGGGTCTCAATGAGCAGTTCTTC. It encodes CASSEPAPRLAGLNEQFF. The whole variable domain, filled in from reference TRBV2 and TRBJ2-1, reads EPEVTQTPSHQVTQMGQEVILRCVPISNHLYFYWYRQILGQKVEFLVSFYNNEISEKSEIFDDQFSVERPDGSNFTLKIRSTKLEDSAMYFCASSEPAPRLAGLNEQFFGPGTRLTVL.

V and J are TRBV7-9 and TRBJ1-4; D call uncertain. The CDR3 has 17 amino acids. Germline V gene lookup returns CDR1 SEHNR and CDR2 FQNEAQ (reference sequence). V lost 3 bases and J 5 bases, leaving 19 bases between the germline ends. The chain's CDR3 is CASSFAAGREENEKLFF. CDR3 sequence (DNA): TGTGCCAGCAGCTTCGCGGCAGGCCGGGAAGAAAATGAAAAACTGTTTTTT.

The genes are TRBV4-2 and TRBJ2-5; the match to TRBD2 covers 7 bases. Germline V gene data show CDR1 as LGHNA and CDR2 as YNFKEQ. The trim removed 0 bases at V and 3 bases at J, leaving 13 bases unmatched. The CDR3 is made up of 18 amino acids. CDR3 amino acids: CASSQEYRAGLREETQYF. In DNA form, the CDR3 reads TGTGCCAGCAGCCAAGAATACCGAGCGGGGCTCCGAGAAGAGACCCAGTACTTC.

The rearrangement joins TRBV2 to TRBJ2-2, with no clear D. This CDR3 spans 14 amino acids. Germline CDR1 is SNHLY and CDR2 is FYNNEI. V lost 6 bases and J lost 4, with 12 bases in between. CDR3 sequence reads: CASRPSRSTGELFF. The CDR3 bases are TGTGCCAGCAGGCCGAGTAGGAGCACCGGGGAGCTGTTTTTT.

This chain uses TRBV4-1 with TRBJ1-4; no definite D call. CDR1 is MGHRA, CDR2 YSYEKL, per germline. V was pared by 4 bases and J by 0 bases, with 6 bases between. The CDR3 has 14 residues. CDR3 region: CASSLTATNEKLFF. CDR3 coding DNA: TGCGCCAGCAGCCTAACTGCAACTAATGAAAAACTGTTTTTT.

V usage is TRBV7-8 and J usage is TRBJ2-6; D is ambiguous. With 3 bases removed from V and 2 bases from J, the gap between germline ends came to 8 bases. The CDR3 has 15 amino acids. Germline V gives CDR1 SGHVS, CDR2 FQNEAQ. The CDR3 loop reads CASSFSGAGANVLTF. CDR3 coding DNA: TGTGCCAGCAGCTTTTCGGGTGCTGGGGCCAACGTCCTGACTTTC.

This clone was observed a handful of times. The chain is built from TRBV7-2 and TRBJ2-5; 7 bases align to TRBD2. The J call is uncertain, as TRBJ2-7 better fits the DNA end. The germline gives CDR1 SGHTA, CDR2 FQGNSA. CDR3 length: 16 amino acids. CDR3 sequence (DNA): TGTGCCAGCAGCTTCGCAAGTGGACTAGTCGGTTACGAGCAGTACTTC. Translation: CASSFASGLVGYEQYF.

The rearrangement joins TRBV7-6 to TRBJ1-6; D gene uncertain. CDR1 and CDR2 from the germline V gene are SGHVS and FNYEAQ. V lost 2 bases, J lost 3 bases, and 14 bases lay in between. The CDR3 extends over 17 amino acids. The CDR3 sequence: CASSLTALVVYNSPLHF. CDR3 DNA: TGTGCCAGCAGCTTAACCGCTCTAGTTGTCTATAATTCACCCCTCCACTTT.

In this sample, this clone turned up once. The CDR3 region is CASSLRRDNYEQYF. In nucleotides, the CDR3 is TGTGCCAGCTCCCTCCGTCGGGACAACTACGAGCAGTACTTC. The chain combines TRBV18 with TRBJ2-7; TRBD1 might be the D (6 bases). Trimming stripped 6 bases from V and 3 bases from J, with 15 bases between. CDR1 and CDR2 (germline): KGHSH, LQKENI. CDR3 length equals 14 residues. Full variable domain (remainder filled in from reference TRBV18 and TRBJ2-7): NAGVMQNPRHLVRRRGQEARLRCSPMKGHSHVYWYRQLPEEGLKFMVYLQKENIIDESGMPKERFSAEFPKEGPSILRIQQVVRGDSAAYFCASSLRRDNYEQYFGPGTRLTVT.

A word on this clone: At one boundary the junction diverges from the germline segment, which might be a read error. The chain uses TRBV7-7 and TRBJ2-7; TRBD1 matches at 11 bases. The CDR3 has 15 amino acids. The germline CDR1 and CDR2 sequences are SSHAT and FNYEAQ (reference sequence). Written as DNA, the CDR3 is TGTGCTAGCAGCTTTGGGACAGGGGGCTCCTACGAGCAGTACTTC. Translated, it gives CASSFGTGGSYEQYF.

Remarks on this clone: Sequence at one end of the junction differs from germline and may be a read error. The chain has TRBV27 and TRBJ2-5; D remains unclear. Looked up from germline, CDR1 is MNHEY and CDR2 is SMNVEV (reference sequence). This CDR3 comprises 14 residues. In DNA, the CDR3 is TGTGCCAGCAGTTTATGGAGATTCCAAGGGACCCAGTACTTC. The encoded protein is CASSLWRFQGTQYF.

Here the CDR3 DNA reads TGTGCCAGCAGCTTCACCGGGACTAGCGGAGAGACCCAGTACTTC. This codes for CASSFTGTSGETQYF. The rearrangement joins TRBV5-6 to TRBJ2-5; 11 bases agree with TRBD2. The CDR3 has 15 amino acids. V shed 2 bases and J 4 bases; nucleotides not matched to a gene: 4. Per germline, CDR1 SGHDT and CDR2 YYEEEE.

The genes are TRBV29-1 and TRBJ2-7; the match to TRBD2 covers 7 bases. V trimming: 7 bases; J trimming: 2 bases; junction bases outside the gene matches: 11. This CDR3 is 14 amino acids long. CDR1 and CDR2 (germline): SQVTM, ANQGSEA. In DNA, the CDR3 is TGCAGCGCCACCGCAACACGGGAGGCCTACGAGCAGTACTTC. Translating it yields CSATATREAYEQYF.

The chain employs TRBV28 and TRBJ1-2, with 8 bases fitting TRBD1. Germline trimming cut 5 bases from V and 8 bases from J; bases unmatched to any gene: 13. This CDR3 contains 15 residues. In germline, CDR1 is MDHEN, CDR2 SYDVKM. CDR3 DNA sequence: TGTGCCAGCAGTGACGCTTCAACAGGGGGTAGCGGCTACACCTTC. Its protein is CASSDASTGGSGYTF.